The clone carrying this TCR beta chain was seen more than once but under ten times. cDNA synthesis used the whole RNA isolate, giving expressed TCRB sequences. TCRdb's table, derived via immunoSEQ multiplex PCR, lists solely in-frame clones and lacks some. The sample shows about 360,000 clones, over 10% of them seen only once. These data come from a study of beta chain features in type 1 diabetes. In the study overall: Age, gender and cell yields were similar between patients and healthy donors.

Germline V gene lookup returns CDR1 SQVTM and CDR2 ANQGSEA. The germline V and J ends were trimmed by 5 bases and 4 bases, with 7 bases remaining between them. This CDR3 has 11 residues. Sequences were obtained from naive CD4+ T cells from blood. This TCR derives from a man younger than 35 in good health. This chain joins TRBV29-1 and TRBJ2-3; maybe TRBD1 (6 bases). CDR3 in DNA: TGCAGCGTTACAGGGTCAGATACGCAGTATTTT. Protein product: CSVTGSDTQYF.